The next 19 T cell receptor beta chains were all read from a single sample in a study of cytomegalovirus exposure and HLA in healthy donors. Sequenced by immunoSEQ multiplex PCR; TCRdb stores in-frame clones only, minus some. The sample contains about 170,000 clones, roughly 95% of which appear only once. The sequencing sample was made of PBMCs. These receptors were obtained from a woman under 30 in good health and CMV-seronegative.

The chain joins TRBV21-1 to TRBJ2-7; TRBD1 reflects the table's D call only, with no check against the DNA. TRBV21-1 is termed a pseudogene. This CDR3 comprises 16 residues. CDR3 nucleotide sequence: TGTGCCAGCAGCAAAGCCCCGGGACAGAAAGGTTACGAGCAGTACTTC. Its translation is CASSKAPGQKGYEQYF.

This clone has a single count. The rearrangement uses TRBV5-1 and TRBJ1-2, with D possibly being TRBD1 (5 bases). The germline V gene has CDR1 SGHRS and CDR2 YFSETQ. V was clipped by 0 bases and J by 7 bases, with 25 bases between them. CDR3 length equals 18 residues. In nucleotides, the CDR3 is TGCGCCAGCAGCTTGGGGTATATTGACGGGGGGGTGATCGGTGGCTACACCTTC. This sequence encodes CASSLGYIDGGVIGGYTF.

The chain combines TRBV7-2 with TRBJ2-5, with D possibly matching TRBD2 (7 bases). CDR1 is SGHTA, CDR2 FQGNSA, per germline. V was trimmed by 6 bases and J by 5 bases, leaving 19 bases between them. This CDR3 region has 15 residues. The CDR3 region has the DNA TGTGCCAGCAGTCCCCTAGGGGGGGCTGGGGAGACCCAGTACTTC. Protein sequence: CASSPLGGAGETQYF.

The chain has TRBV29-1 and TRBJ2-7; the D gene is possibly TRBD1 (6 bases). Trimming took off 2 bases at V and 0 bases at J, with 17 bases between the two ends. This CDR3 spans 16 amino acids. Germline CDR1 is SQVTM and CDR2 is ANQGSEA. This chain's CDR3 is CSVERADRLSSYEQYF. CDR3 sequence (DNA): TGCAGCGTTGAAAGGGCTGACAGGTTAAGCTCCTACGAGCAGTACTTC.

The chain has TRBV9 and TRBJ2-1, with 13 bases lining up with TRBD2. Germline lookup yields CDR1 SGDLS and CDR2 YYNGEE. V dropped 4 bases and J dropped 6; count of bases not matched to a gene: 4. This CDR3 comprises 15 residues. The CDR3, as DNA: TGTGCCAGCAGCCCAGGACTAGCGGGGGTCAATGAGCAGTTCTTC. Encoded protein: CASSPGLAGVNEQFF.

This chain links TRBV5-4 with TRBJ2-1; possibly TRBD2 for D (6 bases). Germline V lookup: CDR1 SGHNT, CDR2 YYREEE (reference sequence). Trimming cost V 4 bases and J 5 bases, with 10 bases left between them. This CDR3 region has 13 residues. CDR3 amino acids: CASSVGLHNEQFF. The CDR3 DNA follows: TGTGCCAGCAGCGTGGGACTCCACAATGAGCAGTTCTTC. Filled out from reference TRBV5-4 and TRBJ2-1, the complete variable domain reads ETGVTQSPTHLIKTRGQQVTLRCSSQSGHNTVSWYQQALGQGPQFIFQYYREEENGRGNFPPRFSGLQFPNYSSELNVNALELDDSALYLCASSVGLHNEQFFGPGTRLTVL.

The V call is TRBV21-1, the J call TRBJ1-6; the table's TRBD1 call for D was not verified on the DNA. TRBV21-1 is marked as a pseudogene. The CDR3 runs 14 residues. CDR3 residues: CASSPGTGYSPLHF. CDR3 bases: TGTGCCAGCAGCCCCGGGACAGGTTATTCACCCCTCCACTTT.

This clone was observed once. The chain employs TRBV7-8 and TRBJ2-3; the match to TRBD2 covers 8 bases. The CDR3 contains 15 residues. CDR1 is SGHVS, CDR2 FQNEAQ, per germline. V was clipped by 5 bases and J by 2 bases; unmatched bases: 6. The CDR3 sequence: CASSPRGGYTDTQYF. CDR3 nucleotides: TGTGCCAGCAGCCCTCGGGGGGGGTACACAGATACGCAGTATTTT.

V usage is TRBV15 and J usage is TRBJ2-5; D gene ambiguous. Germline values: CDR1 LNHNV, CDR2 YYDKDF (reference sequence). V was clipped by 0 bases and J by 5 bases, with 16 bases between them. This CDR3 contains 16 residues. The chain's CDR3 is CATSREHSINGETQYF. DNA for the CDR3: TGTGCCACCAGCAGAGAACATAGCATTAACGGGGAGACCCAGTACTTC.

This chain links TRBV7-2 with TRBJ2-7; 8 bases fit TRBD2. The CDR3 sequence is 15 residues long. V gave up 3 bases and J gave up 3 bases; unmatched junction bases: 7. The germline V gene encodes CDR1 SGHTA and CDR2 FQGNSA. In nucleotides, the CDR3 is TGTGCCAGCAGCTTTGGCGGGGGGCAGGTCTACGAGCAGTACTTC. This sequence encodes CASSFGGGQVYEQYF.

Here the CDR3 DNA reads TGTGCCAGCAGCCCACTAGATCAGCCCCAGCATTTT. Translation gives CASSPLDQPQHF. The chain joins TRBV7-9 to TRBJ1-5; D is ambiguous. V lost 5 bases, J lost 5 bases, and 7 bases lay in between. Germline V lookup: CDR1 SEHNR, CDR2 FQNEAQ (reference sequence). CDR3 length: 12 residues.

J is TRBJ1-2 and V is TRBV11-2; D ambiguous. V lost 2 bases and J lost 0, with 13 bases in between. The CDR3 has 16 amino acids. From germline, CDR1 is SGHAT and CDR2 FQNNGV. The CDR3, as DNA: TGTGCCAGCAGCTTATTGGGTACGGGAGCTAACTATGGCTACACCTTC. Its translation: CASSLLGTGANYGYTF.

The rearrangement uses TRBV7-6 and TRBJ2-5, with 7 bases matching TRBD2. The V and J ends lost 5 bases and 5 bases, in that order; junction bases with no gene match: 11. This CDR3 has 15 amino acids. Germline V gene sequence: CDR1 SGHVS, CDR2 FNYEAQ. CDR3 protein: CASSQTLAQYETQYF. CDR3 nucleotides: TGTGCCAGCAGCCAGACACTAGCGCAGTATGAGACCCAGTACTTC.

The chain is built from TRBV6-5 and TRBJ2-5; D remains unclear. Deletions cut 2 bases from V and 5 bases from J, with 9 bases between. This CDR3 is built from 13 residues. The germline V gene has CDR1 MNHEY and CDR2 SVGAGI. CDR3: CASSYRIGETQYF. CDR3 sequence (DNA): TGTGCCAGCAGTTACCGAATCGGGGAGACCCAGTACTTC.

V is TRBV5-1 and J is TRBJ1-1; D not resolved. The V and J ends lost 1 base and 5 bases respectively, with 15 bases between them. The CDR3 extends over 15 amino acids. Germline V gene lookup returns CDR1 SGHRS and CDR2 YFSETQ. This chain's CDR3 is CASSLYEALGTEAFF. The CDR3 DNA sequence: TGCGCCAGCAGCTTGTATGAAGCCCTTGGTACTGAAGCTTTCTTT. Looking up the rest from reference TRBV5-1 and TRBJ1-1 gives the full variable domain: KAGVTQTPRYLIKTRGQQVTLSCSPISGHRSVSWYQQTPGQGLQFLFEYFSETQRNKGNFPGRFSGRQFSNSRSEMNVSTLELGDSALYLCASSLYEALGTEAFFGQGTRLTVV.

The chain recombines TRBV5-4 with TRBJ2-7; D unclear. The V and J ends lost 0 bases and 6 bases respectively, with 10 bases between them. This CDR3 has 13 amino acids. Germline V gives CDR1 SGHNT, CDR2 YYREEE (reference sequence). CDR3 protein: CASSLEYTSEQYF. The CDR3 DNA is TGTGCCAGCAGCTTGGAATACACGTCCGAGCAGTACTTC.

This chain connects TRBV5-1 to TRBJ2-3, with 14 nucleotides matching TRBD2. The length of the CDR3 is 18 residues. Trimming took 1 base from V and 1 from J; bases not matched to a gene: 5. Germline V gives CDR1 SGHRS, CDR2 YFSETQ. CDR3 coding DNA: TGCGCCAGCAGCTTGAATAGGGGACTAGCGGGGGGCACAGATACGCAGTATTTT. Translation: CASSLNRGLAGGTDTQYF.

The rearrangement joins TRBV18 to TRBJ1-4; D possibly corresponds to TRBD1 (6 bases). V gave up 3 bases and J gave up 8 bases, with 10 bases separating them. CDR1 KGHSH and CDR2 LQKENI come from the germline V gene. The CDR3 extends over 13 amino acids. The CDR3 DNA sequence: TGTGCCAGCTCACCCGGGACACAGGAAAAACTGTTTTTT. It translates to CASSPGTQEKLFF.

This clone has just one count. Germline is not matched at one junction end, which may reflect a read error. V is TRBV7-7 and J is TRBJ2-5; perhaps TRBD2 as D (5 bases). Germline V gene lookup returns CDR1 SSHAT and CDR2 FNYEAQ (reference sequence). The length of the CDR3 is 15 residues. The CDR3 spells CASSLAGGLQETQYF. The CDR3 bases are TGTGCTAGCAGCTTAGCTGGCGGGCTACAAGAGACCCAGTACTTC.